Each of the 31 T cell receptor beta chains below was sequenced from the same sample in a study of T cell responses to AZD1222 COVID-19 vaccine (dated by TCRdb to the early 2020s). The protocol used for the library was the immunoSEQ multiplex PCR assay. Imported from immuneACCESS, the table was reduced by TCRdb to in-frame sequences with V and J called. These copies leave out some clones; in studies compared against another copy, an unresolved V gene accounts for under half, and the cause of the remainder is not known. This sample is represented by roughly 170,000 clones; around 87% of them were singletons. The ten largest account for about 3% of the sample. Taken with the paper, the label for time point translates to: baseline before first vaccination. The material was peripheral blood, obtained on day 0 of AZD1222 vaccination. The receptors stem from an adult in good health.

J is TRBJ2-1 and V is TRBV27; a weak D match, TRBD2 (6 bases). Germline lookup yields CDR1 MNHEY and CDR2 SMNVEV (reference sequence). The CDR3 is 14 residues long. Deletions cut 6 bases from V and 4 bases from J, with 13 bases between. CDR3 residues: CASSPVGGYNEQFF. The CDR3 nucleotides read TGTGCCAGCAGCCCAGTGGGAGGTTACAATGAGCAGTTCTTC.

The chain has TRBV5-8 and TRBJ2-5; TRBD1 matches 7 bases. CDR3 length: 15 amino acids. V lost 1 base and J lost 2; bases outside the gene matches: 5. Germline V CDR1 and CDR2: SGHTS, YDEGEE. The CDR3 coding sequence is TGTGCCAGCAGCTTGATAGGGGGCTTTCAAGAGACCCAGTACTTC. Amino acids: CASSLIGGFQETQYF.

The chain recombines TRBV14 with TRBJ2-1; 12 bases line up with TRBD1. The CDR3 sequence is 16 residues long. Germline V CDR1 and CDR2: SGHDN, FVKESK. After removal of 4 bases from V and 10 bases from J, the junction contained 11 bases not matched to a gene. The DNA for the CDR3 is TGTGCCAGCAGCCCCACCGGGACAGGGGGCGGAGGCGAGCAGTTCTTC. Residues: CASSPTGTGGGGEQFF.

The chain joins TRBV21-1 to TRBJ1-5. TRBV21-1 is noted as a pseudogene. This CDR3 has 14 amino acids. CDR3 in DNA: TGTGCCATCGCGGGGGGGTGTAGCAATCAGCCCCAGCATTTT. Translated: CAIAGGCSNQPQHF.

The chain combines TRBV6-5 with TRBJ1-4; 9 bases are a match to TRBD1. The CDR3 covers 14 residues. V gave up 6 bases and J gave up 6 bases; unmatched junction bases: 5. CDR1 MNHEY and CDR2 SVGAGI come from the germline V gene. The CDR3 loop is CASRNRGRHEKLFF. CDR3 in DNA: TGTGCCAGCAGGAACAGGGGGCGTCATGAAAAACTGTTTTTT.

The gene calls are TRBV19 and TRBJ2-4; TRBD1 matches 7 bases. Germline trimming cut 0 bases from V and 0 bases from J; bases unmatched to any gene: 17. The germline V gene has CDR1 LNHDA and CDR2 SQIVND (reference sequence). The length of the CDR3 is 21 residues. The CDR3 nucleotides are TGTGCCAGTAGTATAGAGGGCAGGGGGACGGACGGAGGCTTAGCCAAAAACATTCAGTACTTC. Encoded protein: CASSIEGRGTDGGLAKNIQYF.

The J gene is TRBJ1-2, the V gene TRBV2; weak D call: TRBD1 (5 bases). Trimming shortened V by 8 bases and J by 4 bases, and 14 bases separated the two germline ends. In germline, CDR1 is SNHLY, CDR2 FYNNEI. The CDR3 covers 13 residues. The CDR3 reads CASDRGNGYGYTF. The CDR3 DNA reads TGTGCCAGCGACAGAGGCAACGGCTATGGCTACACCTTC.

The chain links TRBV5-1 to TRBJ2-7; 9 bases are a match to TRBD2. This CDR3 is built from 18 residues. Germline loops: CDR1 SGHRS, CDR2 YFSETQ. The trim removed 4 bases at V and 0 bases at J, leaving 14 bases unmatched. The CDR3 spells CASSIGLAGSRSSYEQYF. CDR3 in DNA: TGCGCCAGCAGCATTGGTCTAGCGGGATCAAGGAGCTCCTACGAGCAGTACTTC.

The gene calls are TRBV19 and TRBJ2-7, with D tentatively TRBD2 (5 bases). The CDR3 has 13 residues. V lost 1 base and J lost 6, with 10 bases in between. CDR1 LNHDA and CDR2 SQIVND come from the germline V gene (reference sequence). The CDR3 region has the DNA TGTGCCAGTAGTATAGTGGCTAGCTCCGAGCAGTACTTC. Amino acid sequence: CASSIVASSEQYF.

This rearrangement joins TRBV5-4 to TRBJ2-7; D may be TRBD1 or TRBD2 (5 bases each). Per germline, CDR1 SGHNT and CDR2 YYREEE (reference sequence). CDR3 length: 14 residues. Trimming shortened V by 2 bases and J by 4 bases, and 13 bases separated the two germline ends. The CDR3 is CASSFGGQPYEQYF. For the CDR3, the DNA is TGTGCCAGCAGCTTTGGAGGACAACCATACGAGCAGTACTTC.

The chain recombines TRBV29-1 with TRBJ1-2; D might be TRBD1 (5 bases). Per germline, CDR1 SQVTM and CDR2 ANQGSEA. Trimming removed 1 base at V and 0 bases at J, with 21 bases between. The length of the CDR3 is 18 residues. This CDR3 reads CSVEGVGGATATNYGYTF. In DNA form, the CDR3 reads TGCAGCGTTGAAGGCGTTGGGGGAGCCACCGCTACTAACTATGGCTACACCTTC.

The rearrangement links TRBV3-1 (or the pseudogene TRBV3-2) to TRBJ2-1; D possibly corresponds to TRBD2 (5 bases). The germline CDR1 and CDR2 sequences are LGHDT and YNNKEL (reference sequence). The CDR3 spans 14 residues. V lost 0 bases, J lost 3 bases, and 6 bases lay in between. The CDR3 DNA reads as TGTGCCAGCAGCCAAGATGCGGGCTACAATGAGCAGTTCTTC. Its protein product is CASSQDAGYNEQFF.

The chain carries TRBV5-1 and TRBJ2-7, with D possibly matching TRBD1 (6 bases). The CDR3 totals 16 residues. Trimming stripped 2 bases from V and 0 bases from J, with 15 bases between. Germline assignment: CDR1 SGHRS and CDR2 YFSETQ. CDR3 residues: CASSFGRDTYSYEQYF. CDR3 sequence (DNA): TGCGCCAGCAGCTTTGGCCGGGACACCTACTCCTACGAGCAGTACTTC.

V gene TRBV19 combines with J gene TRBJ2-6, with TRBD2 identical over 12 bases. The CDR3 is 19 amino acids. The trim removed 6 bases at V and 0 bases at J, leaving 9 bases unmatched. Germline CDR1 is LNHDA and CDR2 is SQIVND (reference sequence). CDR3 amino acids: CASSRGLAGLSSGANVLTF. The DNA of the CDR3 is TGTGCCAGTAGCAGGGGACTAGCGGGTTTGAGCTCTGGGGCCAACGTCCTGACTTTC.

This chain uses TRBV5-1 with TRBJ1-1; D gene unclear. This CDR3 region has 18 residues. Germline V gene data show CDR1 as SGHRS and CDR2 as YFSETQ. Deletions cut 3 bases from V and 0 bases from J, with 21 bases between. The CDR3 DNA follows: TGCGCCAGCAGCTGGGGATGGGAGAGACCTGACCTGAACACTGAAGCTTTCTTT. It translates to CASSWGWERPDLNTEAFF.

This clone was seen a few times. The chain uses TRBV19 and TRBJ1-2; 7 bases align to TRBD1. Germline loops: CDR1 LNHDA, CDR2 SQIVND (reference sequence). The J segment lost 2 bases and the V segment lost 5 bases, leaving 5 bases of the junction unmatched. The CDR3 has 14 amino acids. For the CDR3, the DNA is TGTGCCAGTAGTGAGCAGGGGGGCAACTATGGCTACACCTTC. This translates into CASSEQGGNYGYTF.

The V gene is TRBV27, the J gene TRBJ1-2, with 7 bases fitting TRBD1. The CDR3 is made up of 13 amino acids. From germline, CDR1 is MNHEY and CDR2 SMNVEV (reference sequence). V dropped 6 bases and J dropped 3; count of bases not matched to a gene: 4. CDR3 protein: CASSPGQHYGYTF. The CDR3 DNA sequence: TGTGCCAGCAGCCCGGGACAGCACTATGGCTACACCTTC.

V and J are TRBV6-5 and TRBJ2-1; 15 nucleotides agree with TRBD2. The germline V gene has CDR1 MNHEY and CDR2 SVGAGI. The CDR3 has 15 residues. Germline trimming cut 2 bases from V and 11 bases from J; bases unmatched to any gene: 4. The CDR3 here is CASSYAGLAGGQQFF. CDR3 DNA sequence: TGTGCCAGCAGTTACGCGGGACTAGCGGGAGGTCAGCAGTTCTTC.

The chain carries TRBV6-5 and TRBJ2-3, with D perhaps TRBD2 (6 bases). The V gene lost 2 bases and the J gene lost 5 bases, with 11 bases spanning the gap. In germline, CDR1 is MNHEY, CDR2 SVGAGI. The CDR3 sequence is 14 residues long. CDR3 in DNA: TGTGCCAGCAGTTACGGCGGGGCAGGAGATACGCAGTATTTT. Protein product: CASSYGGAGDTQYF.

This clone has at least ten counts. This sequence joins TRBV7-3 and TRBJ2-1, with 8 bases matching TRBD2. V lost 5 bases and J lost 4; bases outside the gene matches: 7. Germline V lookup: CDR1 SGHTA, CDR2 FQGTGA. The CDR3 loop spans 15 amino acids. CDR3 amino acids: CASSVLADGYNEQFF. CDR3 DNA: TGTGCCAGCAGCGTACTAGCGGATGGATACAATGAGCAGTTCTTC.

The CDR3 loop reads CASSLVREREQYF. The CDR3 coding sequence is TGTGCCAGCAGCTTAGTGCGGGAACGCGAGCAGTACTTC. J is TRBJ2-7 and V is TRBV7-9, with TRBD2 as a possible D gene (6 bases). Germline CDR1 SEHNR, CDR2 FQNEAQ (reference sequence). This CDR3 has 13 amino acids. V lost 1 base and J lost 6, with 10 bases in between.

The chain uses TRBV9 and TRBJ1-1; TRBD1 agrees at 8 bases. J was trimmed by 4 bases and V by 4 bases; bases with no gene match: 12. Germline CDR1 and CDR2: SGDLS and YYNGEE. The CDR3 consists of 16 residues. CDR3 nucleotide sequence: TGTGCCAGCAGCCCACGGACAGGACAGGGCGTCACTGAAGCTTTCTTT. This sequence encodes CASSPRTGQGVTEAFF. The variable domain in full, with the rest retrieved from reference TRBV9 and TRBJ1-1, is DSGVTQTPKHLITATGQRVTLRCSPRSGDLSVYWYQQSLDQGLQFLIQYYNGEERAKGNILERFSAQQFPDLHSELNLSSLELGDSALYFCASSPRTGQGVTEAFFGQGTRLTVV.

The CDR3 loop reads CASSRVYEQYF. CDR3 coding DNA: TGTGCCAGCAGCCGAGTGTACGAGCAGTACTTC. The gene calls are TRBV3-1 (or the pseudogene TRBV3-2) and TRBJ2-7, with D unclear. CDR3 length equals 11 residues. CDR1 is LGHDT, CDR2 YNNKEL, per germline (reference sequence). V was clipped by 4 bases and J by 4 bases, with 5 bases between them.

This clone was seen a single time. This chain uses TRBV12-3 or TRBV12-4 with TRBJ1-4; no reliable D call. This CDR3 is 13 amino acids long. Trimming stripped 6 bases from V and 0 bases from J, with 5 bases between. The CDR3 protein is CASRGTTNEKLFF. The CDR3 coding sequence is TGTGCCAGCAGGGGAACAACTAATGAAAAACTGTTTTTT.

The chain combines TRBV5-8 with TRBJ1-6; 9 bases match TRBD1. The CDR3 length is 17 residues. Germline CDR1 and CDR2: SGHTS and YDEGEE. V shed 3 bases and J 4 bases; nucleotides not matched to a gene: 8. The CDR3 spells CASSWGVGQGYNSPLHF. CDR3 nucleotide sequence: TGTGCCAGCAGCTGGGGTGTAGGACAGGGGTATAATTCACCCCTCCACTTT.

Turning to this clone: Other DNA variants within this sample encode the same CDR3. CDR3 loop: CASSRQGRGYEQYF. As DNA, the CDR3 is TGTGCCAGTAGTCGACAGGGACGGGGGTACGAGCAGTACTTC. This chain connects TRBV19 to TRBJ2-7; TRBD1 is a possible D gene (7 bases). The CDR3 length is 14 residues. From germline, CDR1 is LNHDA and CDR2 SQIVND (reference sequence). The ends were cut back, 5 bases at V and 4 bases at J, with 15 bases in the middle.

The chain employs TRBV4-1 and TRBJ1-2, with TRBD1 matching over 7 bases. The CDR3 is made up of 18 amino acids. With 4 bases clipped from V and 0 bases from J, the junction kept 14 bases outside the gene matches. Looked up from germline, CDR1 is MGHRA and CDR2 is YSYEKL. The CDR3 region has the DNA TGCGCCAGCAGCCGAGCAGGGGGACCGAGAGAATCTAACTATGGCTACACCTTC. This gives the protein CASSRAGGPRESNYGYTF.

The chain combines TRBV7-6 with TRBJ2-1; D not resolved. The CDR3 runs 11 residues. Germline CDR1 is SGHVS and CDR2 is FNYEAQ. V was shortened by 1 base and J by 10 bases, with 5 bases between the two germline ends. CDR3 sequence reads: CASSLDREQFF. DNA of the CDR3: TGTGCCAGCAGCTTAGATCGAGAGCAGTTCTTC.

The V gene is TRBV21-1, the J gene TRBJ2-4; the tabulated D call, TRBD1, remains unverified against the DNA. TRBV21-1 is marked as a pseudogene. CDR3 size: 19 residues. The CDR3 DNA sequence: TGTGCCAGCAGCAAAGTTTGGGACAGGGCTGCCCTCGACAAAAACATTCAGTACTTC. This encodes CASSKVWDRAALDKNIQYF.

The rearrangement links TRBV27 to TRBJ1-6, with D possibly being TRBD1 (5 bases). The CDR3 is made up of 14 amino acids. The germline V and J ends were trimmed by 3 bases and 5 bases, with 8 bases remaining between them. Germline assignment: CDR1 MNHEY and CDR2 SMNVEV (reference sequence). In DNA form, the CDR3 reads TGTGCCAGCAGTTTGGAGACAGATAATTCACCCCTCCACTTT. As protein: CASSLETDNSPLHF.

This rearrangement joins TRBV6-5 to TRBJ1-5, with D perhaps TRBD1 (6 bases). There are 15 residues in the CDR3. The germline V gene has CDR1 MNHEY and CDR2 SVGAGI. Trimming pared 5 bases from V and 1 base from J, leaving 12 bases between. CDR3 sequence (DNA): TGTGCCAGCAGTAAACAGGGTATGAGCAATCAGCCCCAGCATTTT. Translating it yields CASSKQGMSNQPQHF.